These 26 T cell receptor beta chains share one sample of origin, sequenced in a study of blood T cell repertoires in COVID-19. The method was immunoSEQ multiplex PCR; TCRdb's version includes in-frame clones alone and lacks a portion of them. The table lists around 20,000 clones, approximately 73% of them singletons. The sequencing sample was made of peripheral blood. The receptors shown here come from a human donor in a cohort sampled during active or convalescent COVID-19.

V is TRBV2 and J is TRBJ2-7; D not certain. V gave up 1 base and J gave up 4 bases, with 14 bases separating them. Germline CDR1 SNHLY, CDR2 FYNNEI. The CDR3 sequence is 15 residues long. The CDR3 sequence is CASSEGRYSGYEQYV. The CDR3 DNA is TGTGCCAGCAGTGAAGGAAGGTATTCCGGGTACGAGCAGTACGTC.

This clone was seen only a few times. The chain is built from TRBV27 and TRBJ1-6; no clear D. The CDR3 has 16 residues. Deletions cut 3 bases from V and 0 bases from J, with 9 bases between. The germline CDR1 and CDR2 sequences are MNHEY and SMNVEV (reference sequence). The CDR3 region is CASSLGGLSYNSPLHF. CDR3 coding DNA: TGTGCCAGCAGTTTGGGAGGACTCTCCTATAATTCACCCCTCCACTTT.

The chain couples TRBV30 to TRBJ1-6, with D tentatively TRBD1 (5 bases). V lost 0 bases and J 5 bases, leaving 11 bases between the germline ends. In germline, CDR1 is GTSNPN, CDR2 SVGIG (reference sequence). The CDR3 is 15 amino acids. CDR3 protein: CAWSVQTANNSPLHF. As DNA, the CDR3 is TGTGCCTGGAGTGTACAGACAGCTAATAATTCACCCCTCCACTTT.

The gene calls are TRBV18 and TRBJ1-3; TRBD1 aligns across 9 bases. The trim removed 3 bases at V and 7 bases at J, leaving 4 bases unmatched. The CDR3 is 14 amino acids. Germline CDR1 KGHSH, CDR2 LQKENI. The CDR3 bases are TGTGCCAGCTCACCGGGACAGGGCTCGAACACCATATATTTT. This sequence encodes CASSPGQGSNTIYF.

The V and J genes are TRBV7-2 and TRBJ2-3, with unresolved D. Germline values: CDR1 SGHTA, CDR2 FQGNSA. This CDR3 spans 16 amino acids. Trimming cost V 5 bases and J 0 bases, with 15 bases left between them. The CDR3 sequence: CASSLLPKLSTDTQYF. CDR3 DNA sequence: TGTGCCAGCAGCCTACTACCGAAGCTAAGCACAGATACGCAGTATTTT.

The genes are TRBV14 and TRBJ1-2, with 12 bases fitting TRBD1. CDR1 is SGHDN and CDR2 is FVKESK in the germline V gene. Trimming at V came to 0 bases and at J to 8 bases, leaving 7 bases not matched to a gene. The CDR3 covers 16 residues. The CDR3 DNA reads TGTGCCAGCAGCCAAGATAGGGGACAGGGGGCCGGAGGCTACACCTTC. Translation: CASSQDRGQGAGGYTF. Filled out from reference TRBV14 and TRBJ1-2, the complete variable domain reads EAGVTQFPSHSVIEKGQTVTLRCDPISGHDNLYWYRRVMGKEIKFLLHFVKESKQDESGMPNNRFLAERTGGTYSTLKVQPAELEDSGVYFCASSQDRGQGAGGYTFGSGTRLTVV.

The sample holds one count of this clone. The chain uses TRBV4-1 and TRBJ2-1; 8 bases match TRBD2. The CDR3 totals 16 residues. Trimming removed 1 base from V and 8 bases from J; junction bases left unmatched: 10. Germline loops: CDR1 MGHRA, CDR2 YSYEKL. In DNA form, the CDR3 reads TGCGCCAGCAGCCAAGCCGGGACTAGTCTTTTGTATGAGCAGTTCTTC. It specifies CASSQAGTSLLYEQFF.

J is TRBJ2-5 and V is TRBV5-1; 10 bases agree with TRBD2. CDR3 length equals 14 residues. V lost 4 bases to trimming and J lost 3 bases; unmatched junction nucleotides: 3. Germline lookup yields CDR1 SGHRS and CDR2 YFSETQ. This CDR3 reads CASSRTSGKETQYF. The CDR3 DNA is TGCGCCAGCAGCCGGACTAGCGGAAAAGAGACCCAGTACTTC.

The rearrangement joins TRBV6-5 to TRBJ2-7, with 10 bases lining up with TRBD2. Germline V gene lookup returns CDR1 MNHEY and CDR2 SVGAGI. The CDR3 length is 15 residues. V dropped 2 bases and J dropped 5; count of bases not matched to a gene: 6. Written as DNA, the CDR3 is TGTGCCAGCAGTTACCGGCTAGCGGGAGCCCACGAGCAGTACTTC. This gives the protein CASSYRLAGAHEQYF.

The CDR3 region is CASSYNGEYNEQFF. DNA of the CDR3: TGTGCCAGCAGTTATAACGGGGAGTACAATGAGCAGTTCTTC. The chain combines TRBV27 with TRBJ2-1; D might be TRBD2 (5 bases). Trimming cost V 4 bases and J 4 bases, with 11 bases left between them. Germline CDR1 is MNHEY and CDR2 is SMNVEV (reference sequence). CDR3 length: 14 amino acids.

The gene calls are TRBV10-3 and TRBJ2-2, with unresolved D. Trimming stripped 0 bases from V and 0 bases from J, with 17 bases between. This CDR3 has 19 amino acids. Germline V CDR1 and CDR2: ENHRY, SYGVKD. The CDR3 reads CAISESSPTPRTNTGELFF. For the CDR3, the DNA is TGTGCCATCAGTGAGTCGAGTCCGACTCCCAGAACGAACACCGGGGAGCTGTTTTTT.

The chain carries TRBV25-1 and TRBJ2-5; the D gene is possibly TRBD1 (5 bases). The V gene's germline CDR1 is MGHDK and CDR2 SYGVNS. The CDR3 runs 14 residues. V dropped 5 bases and J dropped 1 base, with 11 bases sitting between them. Written as DNA, the CDR3 is TGTGCCAGCAGTTCCTCGACAGTCCAAGAGACCCAGTACTTC. Its protein product is CASSSSTVQETQYF. Full variable domain (remainder filled in from reference TRBV25-1 and TRBJ2-5): EADIYQTPRYLVIGTGKKITLECSQTMGHDKMYWYQQDPGMELHLIHYSYGVNSTEKGDLSSESTVSRIRTEHFPLTLESARPSHTSQYLCASSSSTVQETQYFGPGTRLLVL.

This chain connects TRBV28 to TRBJ2-7; D is possibly TRBD1 (5 bases). Trimming took 3 bases from V and 3 from J, leaving 9 bases between them. The CDR3 covers 13 residues. The germline V gene has CDR1 MDHEN and CDR2 SYDVKM. The CDR3 loop reads CASSLGQSYEQYV. The CDR3 DNA sequence: TGTGCCAGCAGTTTGGGGCAGAGCTACGAGCAGTACGTC.

By share, this clone counts as medium-sized. The CDR3 region has the DNA TGTGCCACCAGTGATTTACAGCGGGGGGGCCTCACAGATACGCAGTATTTT. It codes for CATSDLQRGGLTDTQYF. The J gene is TRBJ2-3, the V gene TRBV24-1; 10 bases map to TRBD2. The CDR3 spans 17 residues. The germline V gene has CDR1 KGHDR and CDR2 SFDVKD. V was pared by 1 base and J by 2 bases, with 5 bases of the junction left unmatched.

This clone was observed a handful of times. The CDR3 sequence: CASSVAQAGAGANVLTF. CDR3 DNA sequence: TGTGCCAGCAGCGTAGCGCAAGCAGGGGCTGGGGCCAACGTCCTGACTTTC. V and J are TRBV9 and TRBJ2-6; D is perhaps TRBD1 (6 bases). V was cut by 0 bases and J by 2 bases, with 12 bases left in between. CDR1 SGDLS and CDR2 YYNGEE come from the germline V gene. The CDR3 runs to 17 residues.

J is TRBJ2-7 and V is TRBV28; D is uncertain. Trimming removed 7 bases at V and 6 bases at J, with 16 bases between. Germline V lookup: CDR1 MDHEN, CDR2 SYDVKM. The CDR3 consists of 13 residues. CDR3 sequence reads: CASNLGGLPEQYF. In nucleotides, the CDR3 is TGTGCCAGCAATTTGGGTGGGCTACCCGAGCAGTACTTC.

This chain links TRBV9 with TRBJ1-1; D is possibly TRBD1 (6 bases). Germline V lookup: CDR1 SGDLS, CDR2 YYNGEE. Trimming took off 0 bases at V and 0 bases at J, with 9 bases between the two ends. The length of the CDR3 is 15 residues. Here the CDR3 reads CASSVVQGMNTEAFF. CDR3 DNA sequence: TGTGCCAGCAGCGTAGTGCAGGGGATGAACACTGAAGCTTTCTTT. Combining the CDR3 with reference TRBV9 and TRBJ1-1 gives the whole variable domain DSGVTQTPKHLITATGQRVTLRCSPRSGDLSVYWYQQSLDQGLQFLIQYYNGEERAKGNILERFSAQQFPDLHSELNLSSLELGDSALYFCASSVVQGMNTEAFFGQGTRLTVV.

The CDR3 reads CASSWLAVLYNEQFF. CDR3 coding DNA: TGTGCCAGCAGTTGGCTAGCGGTACTATACAATGAGCAGTTCTTC. The gene calls are TRBV11-2 and TRBJ2-1, with 7 bases that match TRBD2. Germline CDR1 SGHAT, CDR2 FQNNGV. The CDR3 extends over 15 amino acids. V lost 6 bases to trimming and J lost 4 bases; unmatched junction nucleotides: 9.

This clone was counted ten times or more. This sequence joins TRBV11-3 and TRBJ2-1, with 9 bases aligning to TRBD1. V lost 4 bases and J lost 4; bases outside the gene matches: 2. The CDR3 loop spans 14 amino acids. The V gene's germline CDR1 is SGHNT and CDR2 YENEEA. Here the CDR3 reads CASSSGTGYNEQFF. CDR3 bases: TGTGCCAGCAGCTCCGGGACAGGGTACAATGAGCAGTTCTTC.

V gene TRBV12-1 combines with J gene TRBJ2-1; TRBD2 is the table's D call, not checked against the DNA. TRBV12-1 is tagged as a pseudogene. The CDR3 is made up of 15 amino acids. This CDR3 is CASSPVRGGIDEQFF. The CDR3 nucleotides are TGTGCCAGCAGCCCCGTCCGGGGGGGGATCGATGAGCAGTTCTTC.

The rearrangement uses TRBV19 and TRBJ1-1, with D maybe TRBD1 (5 bases). Trimming stripped 3 bases from V and 4 bases from J, with 9 bases between. Per germline, CDR1 LNHDA and CDR2 SQIVND (reference sequence). The CDR3 is 13 residues long. The chain's CDR3 is CASSMGGTTEAFF. The CDR3 DNA reads as TGTGCCAGTAGTATGGGGGGGACCACTGAAGCTTTCTTT.

This clone was seen a single time. The V gene is TRBV5-1, the J gene TRBJ1-1; 7 bases line up with TRBD1. Germline CDR1 and CDR2: SGHRS and YFSETQ. V lost 1 base, J lost 1 base, and 4 bases stayed unmatched. CDR3 size: 15 residues. This CDR3 reads CASSLWDRTNTEAFF. CDR3 in DNA: TGCGCCAGCAGCTTGTGGGACAGAACGAACACTGAAGCTTTCTTT.

The chain is built from TRBV18 and TRBJ1-2, with unresolved D. There are 17 residues in the CDR3. Germline assignment: CDR1 KGHSH and CDR2 LQKENI. V lost 3 bases to trimming and J lost 0 bases, with 17 bases between them. The CDR3 bases are TGTGCCAGCTCACCCGGTTATTTGCTGACTTCTAACTATGGCTACACCTTC. This encodes CASSPGYLLTSNYGYTF.

The sample holds one count of this clone. This chain links TRBV7-9 with TRBJ2-3, with D possibly TRBD2 on 6 matching bases. V was cut by 2 bases and J by 6 bases, with 12 bases left in between. Germline V lookup: CDR1 SEHNR, CDR2 FQNEAQ (reference sequence). The CDR3 spans 14 residues. CDR3 in amino acids: CASSLSGTYDTQYF. The CDR3 bases are TGTGCCAGCAGCTTAAGTGGGACTTACGATACGCAGTATTTT.

This clone was picked up many times. The chain combines TRBV6-5 with TRBJ1-1; 7 nucleotides match TRBD1. The CDR3 length is 12 residues. CDR1 and CDR2 from the germline V gene are MNHEY and SVGAGI. Losses at the gene ends were 6 bases for V and 4 bases for J; bases not matched to a gene: 2. The CDR3 DNA is TGTGCCAGCAGCAGACAGGGCACTGAAGCTTTCTTT. Translating it yields CASSRQGTEAFF.

The chain couples TRBV7-8 to TRBJ1-5, with D perhaps TRBD1 (5 bases). This CDR3 spans 17 amino acids. The germline V gene encodes CDR1 SGHVS and CDR2 FQNEAQ. V gave up 2 bases and J gave up 4 bases, with 18 bases separating them. CDR3 region: CASSLHLEGLLNQPQHF. Here the CDR3 DNA reads TGTGCCAGCAGCTTACATCTGGAGGGGTTGTTAAATCAGCCCCAGCATTTT.